The 16 T cell receptor beta chains reported below all come from one sample, sequenced in a study of blood T cell repertoires in COVID-19. The method was immunoSEQ multiplex PCR; TCRdb's version includes in-frame clones alone and lacks a portion of them. The table lists about 250,000 clones, around 89% of them singletons, with roughly 8.6% in the top ten. Sequencing input: PBMCs or T cells enriched from blood (not recorded which). Receptor source: a man in his forties who had recovered from COVID-19.

The chain employs TRBV18 and TRBJ2-5; weak D call: TRBD1 (6 bases). V shed 5 bases and J shed 1 base, with 14 bases lying between them. This CDR3 contains 15 residues. Germline V gives CDR1 KGHSH, CDR2 LQKENI. CDR3 loop: CASSMNTGPQETQYF. CDR3 bases: TGTGCCAGCTCAATGAACACAGGGCCCCAAGAGACCCAGTACTTC.

This clone has a single count. V and J are TRBV18 and TRBJ1-5, with a tentative D call TRBD1 (5 bases). CDR1 KGHSH and CDR2 LQKENI come from the germline V gene. With 1 base removed from V and 0 bases from J, the gap between germline ends came to 16 bases. The CDR3 spans 18 residues. This chain's CDR3 is CASSPQVAGPYSNQPQHF. For the CDR3, the DNA is TGTGCCAGCTCACCACAAGTGGCAGGGCCCTATAGCAATCAGCCCCAGCATTTT.

The rearrangement uses TRBV14 and TRBJ1-2; no definite D call. This CDR3 is built from 15 residues. Germline loops: CDR1 SGHDN, CDR2 FVKESK. The V end lost 0 bases, the J end lost 7 bases, and 15 bases lay between the germline ends. The CDR3 protein is CASSQDRTGFFGYTF. DNA of the CDR3: TGTGCCAGCAGCCAAGACAGAACGGGTTTCTTTGGCTACACCTTC.

The V gene is TRBV5-4, the J gene TRBJ2-1, with 9 bases matching TRBD2. Germline loops: CDR1 SGHNT, CDR2 YYREEE (reference sequence). The CDR3 has 16 amino acids. Trimming cost V 3 bases and J 2 bases; bases outside gene matches: 6. The CDR3 region is CASSSVAGDPYNEQFF. The CDR3 nucleotides are TGTGCCAGCAGCTCTGTAGCGGGAGATCCCTACAATGAGCAGTTCTTC. The whole variable domain, filled in from reference TRBV5-4 and TRBJ2-1, reads ETGVTQSPTHLIKTRGQQVTLRCSSQSGHNTVSWYQQALGQGPQFIFQYYREEENGRGNFPPRFSGLQFPNYSSELNVNALELDDSALYLCASSSVAGDPYNEQFFGPGTRLTVL.

This clone was picked up a small number of times. This chain joins TRBV13 and TRBJ1-1; unclear D gene. The CDR3 sequence is 16 residues long. Germline CDR1 is PRHDT and CDR2 is FYEKMQ (reference sequence). With 2 bases removed from V and 11 bases from J, the gap between germline ends came to 24 bases. This chain's CDR3 is CASSLNAGIQNGEAFF. As DNA, the CDR3 is TGTGCCAGCAGCTTAAACGCGGGAATCCAAAACGGCGAGGCTTTCTTT.

This clone came up once. The chain has TRBV5-4 and TRBJ1-1, with D maybe TRBD1 (5 bases). This CDR3 is built from 15 residues. V lost 7 bases and J 5 bases, leaving 21 bases between the germline ends. Germline V lookup: CDR1 SGHNT, CDR2 YYREEE (reference sequence). CDR3 coding DNA: TGTGCCAGCGCCAGGGTTCGTATGGGTAGGACTGAAGCTTTCTTT. Residues: CASARVRMGRTEAFF.

The V and J genes are TRBV28 and TRBJ1-2; D is possibly TRBD1 (5 bases). The CDR3 sequence is 15 residues long. Germline CDR1 is MDHEN and CDR2 is SYDVKM. The V and J ends lost 2 bases and 5 bases respectively, with 15 bases between them. This CDR3 is CASSLSSREGYGYTF. CDR3 nucleotide sequence: TGTGCCAGCAGTTTAAGTTCCAGGGAGGGGTATGGCTACACCTTC.

Concerning this clone: The junction shows a germline mismatch at one end, possibly a read error. This chain connects TRBV11-2 to TRBJ1-4, with TRBD1 matching over 7 bases. Germline CDR1 reads SGHAT; CDR2 reads FQNNGV. The CDR3 is 15 residues long. CDR3 sequence reads: CASSLSYRGNEKLFF. CDR3 sequence (DNA): TGTGCCAGCAGCTTATCGTACAGGGGTAATGAGAAACTGTTTTTT.

This clone turned up a few times. The V call is TRBV7-2, the J call TRBJ2-1; a possible D gene is TRBD2 (5 bases). The V end was cut by 1 base, the J end by 1 base, with 11 bases between. CDR1 is SGHTA and CDR2 is FQGNSA in the germline V gene. The CDR3 contains 16 residues. CDR3 in amino acids: CASSLVGGGSYNEQFF. The CDR3, as DNA: TGTGCCAGCAGCTTAGTCGGAGGCGGTTCCTACAATGAGCAGTTCTTC.

The chain couples TRBV7-2 to TRBJ2-4, with 7 bases identical to TRBD2. CDR1 and CDR2 (germline): SGHTA, FQGNSA. V lost 7 bases and J lost 6; bases outside the gene matches: 15. CDR3 size: 16 residues. In nucleotides, the CDR3 is TGTGCCAGCACTTCGGGACTATTCGGACTAAGAAACATTCAGTACTTC. Translating it yields CASTSGLFGLRNIQYF.

This chain connects TRBV7-9 to TRBJ1-4; a weak D match, TRBD1 (6 bases). CDR1 is SEHNR and CDR2 is FQNEAQ in the germline V gene (reference sequence). The CDR3 sequence is 13 residues long. The V and J ends lost 6 bases and 7 bases respectively, with 12 bases between them. CDR3 nucleotides: TGTGCCAGCAGGAAAGGGGGTCTTGAAAAACTGTTTTTT. Translation gives CASRKGGLEKLFF. Together with reference TRBV7-9 and TRBJ1-4, the CDR3 gives the full variable domain: DTGVSQNPRHKITKRGQNVTFRCDPISEHNRLYWYRQTLGQGPEFLTYFQNEAQLEKSRLLSDRFSAERPKGSFSTLEIQRTEQGDSAMYLCASRKGGLEKLFFGSGTQLSVL.

This clone was observed once. The rearrangement uses TRBV29-1 and TRBJ1-1; D unclear. Trimming took off 6 bases at V and 6 bases at J, with 17 bases between the two ends. Germline V CDR1 and CDR2: SQVTM, ANQGSEA. This CDR3 has 13 amino acids. Here the CDR3 reads CSVDQVFRPEAFF. DNA of the CDR3: TGCAGCGTAGACCAGGTGTTTCGGCCTGAAGCTTTCTTT.

This clone showed up just a few times. This chain connects TRBV3-1 (or the pseudogene TRBV3-2) to TRBJ2-1, with D possibly TRBD1 on 5 matching bases. The CDR3 is 15 amino acids. Trimming stripped 4 bases from V and 4 bases from J, with 14 bases between. Germline V CDR1 and CDR2: LGHDT, YNNKEL (reference sequence). The CDR3 nucleotides read TGTGCCAGCAGCCGAGGACATATCCCTTACAATGAGCAGTTCTTC. Amino acid sequence: CASSRGHIPYNEQFF.

The chain is built from TRBV4-1 and TRBJ2-5, with 8 positions matching TRBD1. Trimming at V came to 1 base and at J to 7 bases, leaving 17 bases not matched to a gene. Germline loops: CDR1 MGHRA, CDR2 YSYEKL. CDR3 length: 18 amino acids. The CDR3 DNA reads TGCGCCAGCAGCCAAGGGTTTGCCAGGACAGGGAATTTCGGGACCCAGTACTTC. Translation gives CASSQGFARTGNFGTQYF.

This sequence joins TRBV19 and TRBJ1-1, with D tentatively TRBD1 (6 bases). Per the germline V gene, CDR1 is LNHDA and CDR2 is SQIVND (reference sequence). The ends were cut back, 7 bases at V and 3 bases at J, with 15 bases in the middle. CDR3 length: 14 residues. The CDR3 region is CASTAEQGYTEAFF. The CDR3 DNA reads as TGTGCCAGTACCGCGGAGCAGGGGTACACTGAAGCTTTCTTT.

This sequence joins TRBV23-1 and TRBJ1-5, with a tentative D call TRBD1 (6 bases). TRBV23-1 has ORF status, its function being uncertain. The CDR3 runs 16 residues. V was trimmed by 7 bases and J by 2 bases, leaving 18 bases between them. CDR3 nucleotides: TGCGCCAGCACTCTGATTTGGGACACCGGCAATCAGCCCCAGCATTTT. Protein: CASTLIWDTGNQPQHF.